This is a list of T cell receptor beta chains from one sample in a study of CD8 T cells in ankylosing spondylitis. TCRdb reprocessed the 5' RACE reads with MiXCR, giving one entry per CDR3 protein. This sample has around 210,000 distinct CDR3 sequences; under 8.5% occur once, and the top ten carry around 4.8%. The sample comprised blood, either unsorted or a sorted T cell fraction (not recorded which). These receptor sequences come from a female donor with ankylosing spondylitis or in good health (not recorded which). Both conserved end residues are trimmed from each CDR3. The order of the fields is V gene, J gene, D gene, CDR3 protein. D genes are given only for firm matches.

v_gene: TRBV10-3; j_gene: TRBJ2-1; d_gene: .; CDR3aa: AIRLNNEQF
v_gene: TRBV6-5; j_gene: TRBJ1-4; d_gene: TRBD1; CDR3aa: ASSYSGQGQEKLF
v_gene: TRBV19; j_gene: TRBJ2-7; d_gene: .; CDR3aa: ASSIDFGRNYEQY
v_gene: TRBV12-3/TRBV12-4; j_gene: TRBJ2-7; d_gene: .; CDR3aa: ASRRREGSSYEQY
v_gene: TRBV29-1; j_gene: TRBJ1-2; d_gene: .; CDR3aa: SSSSGRDGYT
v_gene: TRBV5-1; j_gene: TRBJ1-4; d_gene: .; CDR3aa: ASSLALGLQGEKLF
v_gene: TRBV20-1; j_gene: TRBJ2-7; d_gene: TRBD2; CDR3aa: SARRGTAGTYEQY
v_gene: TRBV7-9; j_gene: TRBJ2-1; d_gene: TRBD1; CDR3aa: ASSPRGTGANNEQF
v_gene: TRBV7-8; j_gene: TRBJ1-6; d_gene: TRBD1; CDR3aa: ASSFTQGDNSPLH
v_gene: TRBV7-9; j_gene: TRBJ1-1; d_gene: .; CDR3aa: ASSLDHSGTEAF
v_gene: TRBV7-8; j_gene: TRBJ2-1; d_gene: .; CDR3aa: ASSTGLGNEQF
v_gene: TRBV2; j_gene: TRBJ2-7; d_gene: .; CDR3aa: ASSEGAGEAYEQY
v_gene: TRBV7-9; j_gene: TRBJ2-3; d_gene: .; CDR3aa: ASSSPRGVADTQY
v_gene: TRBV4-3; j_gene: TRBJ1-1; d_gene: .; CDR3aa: ASSQSRPTEAF
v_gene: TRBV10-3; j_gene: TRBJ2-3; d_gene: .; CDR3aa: ATWDTGSTDTQY
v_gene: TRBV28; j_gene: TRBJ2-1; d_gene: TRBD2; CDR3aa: ASMVTSGLRYNEQF
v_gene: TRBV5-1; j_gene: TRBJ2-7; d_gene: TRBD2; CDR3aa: ASSSSLAGAGDEQY
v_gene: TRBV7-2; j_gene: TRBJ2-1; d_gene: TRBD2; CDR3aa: ASSFGGSREQF
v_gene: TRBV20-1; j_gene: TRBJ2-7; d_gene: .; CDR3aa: SARDAAFRSSYEQY
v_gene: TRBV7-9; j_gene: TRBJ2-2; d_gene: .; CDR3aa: ASSLEGLAGELF
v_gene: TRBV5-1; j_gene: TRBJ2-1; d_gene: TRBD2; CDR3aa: ASSLEGSGKDEQF
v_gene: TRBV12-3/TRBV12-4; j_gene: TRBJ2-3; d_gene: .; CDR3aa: ASDHRERSDTQY
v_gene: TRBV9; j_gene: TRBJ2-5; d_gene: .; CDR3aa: ASSLRHKETQY